This TCR beta chain was found in a study of T-cell memory formation after mild COVID-19. CDR3 length: 12 residues. Germline CDR1 reads KGHSH; CDR2 reads LQKENI. V was cut by 3 bases and J by 7 bases, with 9 bases left in between. In TCRdb, the 5' RACE reads were re-called with MiXCR into one record per CDR3 protein. The sample yields more than 100,000 distinct CDR3 sequences, approximately 15% seen once. Whole-study results and caveats: Contracting clones localized mainly to CM and EM when CD4+ and mainly to EMRA when CD8+. Later expanders leaned CD4+, whereas day 15 to 85 contracting clones were balanced CD4/CD8.

Of note for this clonotype: Its antigen remains unidentified.

This TCR derives from a man younger than 35 who had mild COVID-19 (a few samples of this study predate the infection). Cell type and time point are not known. The V and J genes are TRBV18 and TRBJ2-5; D possibly corresponds to TRBD1 (5 bases). Source material: PBMCs or a T cell subset sorted from them (not recorded which). This CDR3 is CASSPPQGTQYF. Written as DNA, the CDR3 is TGTGCCAGCTCACCCCCCCAGGGGACCCAGTACTTC.